One and the same sample provided the 24 T cell receptor beta chains below, sequenced in a study of T cells in Graves' hyperthyroidism and ophthalmopathy. The source material, RNA transcripts, was used to amplify TCR beta CDR3 regions. First-round RT-PCR targeting the TCR CDR3 was performed with the HTBI primer set. TCRdb re-called the multiplex PCR reads through MiXCR, storing one row per CDR3 protein. The data hold 640,000 or so distinct CDR3 sequences, with about 15% observed a single time. The source material was blood. All receptors derive from a woman in her forties with Graves' ophthalmopathy.

This clonotype was seen repeatedly, ten times or more. The chain is built from TRBV11-1 and TRBJ1-1, with D tentatively TRBD1 (5 bases). Between the trimmed V and J ends, which lost 7 bases and 11 bases, there was a span of 23 bases. Germline V gives CDR1 SGHAT, CDR2 FQDESV (reference sequence). The CDR3 contains 14 residues. The CDR3 reads CASTEGRGQGSAFF. The DNA of the CDR3 is TGTGCCAGCACCGAAGGGAGGGGTCAAGGATCCGCTTTCTTT.

V is TRBV15 and J is TRBJ1-2, with a possible D match to TRBD1 (5 bases). V lost 1 base, J lost 7 bases, and 16 bases lay in between. In germline, CDR1 is LNHNV, CDR2 YYDKDF (reference sequence). The CDR3 length is 15 residues. The CDR3 is CATSRATGTAGGYTF. DNA of the CDR3: TGTGCCACCAGCAGAGCAACCGGGACGGCCGGTGGCTACACCTTC.

The chain uses TRBV27 and TRBJ2-5; D not certain. Germline values: CDR1 MNHEY, CDR2 SMNVEV (reference sequence). The V end lost 10 bases, the J end lost 5 bases, and 14 bases lay between the germline ends. The CDR3 sequence is 12 residues long. The CDR3 protein is CATGKAYETQYF. The CDR3 bases are TGTGCCACCGGAAAGGCTTATGAGACCCAGTACTTC.

This clonotype was counted ten times or more. The chain links TRBV19 to TRBJ1-5, with 7 bases aligning to TRBD1. The J segment lost 5 bases and the V segment lost 1 base, leaving 5 bases of the junction unmatched. The CDR3 is 15 residues long. CDR1 is LNHDA and CDR2 is SQIVND in the germline V gene (reference sequence). CDR3 sequence reads: CASSIATGWDQPQHF. The CDR3, as DNA: TGTGCCAGTAGTATAGCGACAGGGTGGGATCAGCCCCAGCATTTT.

This clonotype has more than one count but fewer than ten. The rearrangement links TRBV28 to TRBJ2-2, with D perhaps matching TRBD1 (6 bases). Trimming left V 6 bases short and J 5 bases short, with 16 bases between. In germline, CDR1 is MDHEN, CDR2 SYDVKM. The CDR3 length is 15 residues. The DNA of the CDR3 is TGTGCCAGCAGGCCCGGGACATTCGATACCGGGGAGCTGTTTTTT. It translates to CASRPGTFDTGELFF.

This clonotype was picked up a small number of times. This chain uses TRBV19 with TRBJ1-1; D gene uncertain. Trimming shortened V by 4 bases and J by 5 bases, and 17 bases separated the two germline ends. Germline V gene lookup returns CDR1 LNHDA and CDR2 SQIVND (reference sequence). The CDR3 is 15 amino acids. The CDR3 loop reads CASSRRETLDTEAFF. The DNA for the CDR3 is TGTGCCAGTAGTAGGAGGGAAACATTGGATACTGAAGCTTTCTTT.

There are many counts of this clonotype. This chain uses TRBV12-3 or TRBV12-4 with TRBJ1-1; D unclear. The germline V and J ends were trimmed by 3 bases and 2 bases, with 4 bases remaining between them. The CDR3 runs to 12 residues. The DNA of the CDR3 is TGTGCCAGCAGTTTTGTCAACACTGAAGCTTTCTTT. Amino acid sequence: CASSFVNTEAFF.

This clonotype was counted between two and nine times. The genes are TRBV10-3 and TRBJ1-6; tentative D call: TRBD1 (5 bases). With 3 bases removed from V and 5 bases from J, the gap between germline ends came to 14 bases. The germline V gene encodes CDR1 ENHRY and CDR2 SYGVKD. The CDR3 extends over 16 amino acids. CDR3 in amino acids: CAISDTQRGHNSPLHF. DNA of the CDR3: TGTGCCATCAGTGACACCCAAAGGGGTCATAATTCACCCCTCCACTTT.

The chain has TRBV14 and TRBJ2-7; D gene ambiguous. The CDR3 contains 15 residues. In germline, CDR1 is SGHDN, CDR2 FVKESK. V was pared by 0 bases and J by 0 bases, with 9 bases between. The CDR3 reads CASSQDSRISYEQYF. As DNA, the CDR3 is TGTGCCAGCAGCCAAGATTCAAGGATCTCCTACGAGCAGTACTTC.

V and J are TRBV30 and TRBJ1-2; the match to TRBD1 covers 7 bases. Per the germline V gene, CDR1 is GTSNPN and CDR2 is SVGIG (reference sequence). V trimming: 3 bases; J trimming: 8 bases; junction bases outside the gene matches: 12. The CDR3 length is 14 residues. The CDR3 DNA reads TGTGCCTGGAGCGCCCAAACAGGGGCGAAGGGCTACACCTTC. Amino acid sequence: CAWSAQTGAKGYTF.

The sample holds many counts of this clonotype. The chain joins TRBV20-1 to TRBJ2-5; D is undetermined. Trimming took 0 bases from V and 5 from J, leaving 7 bases between them. Looked up from germline, CDR1 is DFQATT and CDR2 is SNEGSKA (reference sequence). This CDR3 spans 12 amino acids. CDR3 bases: TGCAGTGCTAGAGATATGCGGGAGACCCAGTACTTC. Protein product: CSARDMRETQYF.

This clonotype was seen many times. The chain combines TRBV20-1 with TRBJ1-2; D gene unclear. V was pared by 0 bases and J by 5 bases, with 10 bases between. This CDR3 is 13 amino acids long. The V gene's germline CDR1 is DFQATT and CDR2 SNEGSKA (reference sequence). CDR3 loop: CSARDSTTYGYTF. In DNA, the CDR3 is TGCAGTGCTAGAGATTCCACGACTTATGGCTACACCTTC.

This chain links TRBV28 with TRBJ2-7; TRBD1 is a possible D gene (5 bases). Germline lookup yields CDR1 MDHEN and CDR2 SYDVKM. Trimming stripped 2 bases from V and 5 bases from J, with 16 bases between. This CDR3 is 15 amino acids long. The CDR3 DNA reads TGTGCCAGCAGTTTAGCCAGGGCCATGAGAAACGAGCAGTACTTC. Amino acids: CASSLARAMRNEQYF.

The chain couples TRBV28 to TRBJ1-1; a possible D gene is TRBD1 (6 bases). Trimming took off 5 bases at V and 3 bases at J, with 22 bases between the two ends. The CDR3 is made up of 17 amino acids. From germline, CDR1 is MDHEN and CDR2 SYDVKM. CDR3 DNA sequence: TGTGCCAGCAGTCCACGGAGGGGGGGCAATGTGTACACTGAAGCTTTCTTT. Amino acids: CASSPRRGGNVYTEAFF.

The sample holds many counts of this clonotype. The V call is TRBV6-2 or TRBV6-3, the J call TRBJ2-7; 15 bases agree with TRBD2. V lost 6 bases, J lost 9 bases, and 12 bases stayed unmatched. The CDR3 is made up of 16 amino acids. Germline CDR1 is MNHEY and CDR2 is SVGEGT. CDR3 sequence reads: CASSPSRTSGRGGQYF. The CDR3 DNA follows: TGTGCCAGCAGCCCCTCCCGGACTAGCGGGAGGGGTGGGCAGTACTTC.

In this sample, this clonotype turned up many times. The chain uses TRBV28 and TRBJ1-2; D gene unclear. This CDR3 has 17 residues. The germline gives CDR1 MDHEN, CDR2 SYDVKM. Between the trimmed V and J ends, which lost 1 base and 4 bases, there was a span of 19 bases. The CDR3 DNA is TGTGCCAGCAGTTTATATGAGCAAGGGCTTACGAGCTATGGCTACACCTTC. Its translation is CASSLYEQGLTSYGYTF.

This clonotype was observed a few times. V and J are TRBV4-1 and TRBJ2-5; 10 nucleotides align to TRBD2. The V gene end was trimmed by 0 bases and the J gene end by 4 bases; junction bases not matched to a gene: 8. Looked up from germline, CDR1 is MGHRA and CDR2 is YSYEKL. The CDR3 is 17 amino acids. The CDR3 coding sequence is TGCGCCAGCAGCCAAGATTTGTCTAGCGGGAGAGGAGAGACCCAGTACTTC. Translation gives CASSQDLSSGRGETQYF.

This clonotype was counted at least ten times. As DNA, the CDR3 is TGTGCCAGCATGGCGGCAGGGGCCCTTCTACAGACCCAGTACTTC. This codes for CASMAAGALLQTQYF. J is TRBJ2-5 and V is TRBV6-1; tentative D call: TRBD1 (6 bases). This CDR3 contains 15 residues. V lost 7 bases and J 6 bases, leaving 21 bases between the germline ends. CDR1 and CDR2 from the germline V gene are MNHNS and SASEGT.

The table lists this clonotype with many counts. The chain uses TRBV20-1 and TRBJ2-7, with 8 bases lining up with TRBD1. From germline, CDR1 is DFQATT and CDR2 SNEGSKA (reference sequence). With 6 bases clipped from V and 2 bases from J, the junction kept 6 bases outside the gene matches. The CDR3 is 13 amino acids. CDR3 coding DNA: TGCAGTGCAGATGACAGGGGCGCCTACGAGCAGTACTTC. Translating gives CSADDRGAYEQYF.

The sample holds many counts of this clonotype. CDR3 in DNA: TGCGCCAGCAGTGCCTTTGGCCCGAACACTGAAGCTTTCTTT. It yields the protein CASSAFGPNTEAFF. The chain combines TRBV10-1 with TRBJ1-1; D gene uncertain. In germline, CDR1 is WNHNN, CDR2 SYGVQD (reference sequence). This CDR3 contains 14 residues. The V end was cut by 4 bases, the J end by 1 base, with 10 bases between.

This clonotype was counted between two and nine times. This chain links TRBV11-2 with TRBJ2-3; D is possibly TRBD2 (5 bases). CDR1 and CDR2 (germline): SGHAT, FQNNGV. Trimming removed 1 base at V and 1 base at J, with 18 bases between. The CDR3 extends over 18 amino acids. CDR3 loop: CASSLGYATTLGTDTQYF. CDR3 DNA sequence: TGTGCCAGCAGCTTAGGATATGCGACTACACTCGGCACAGATACGCAGTATTTT.

This clonotype occurred many times. The V gene is TRBV6-2 or TRBV6-3, the J gene TRBJ1-5; possibly TRBD1 for D (6 bases). The CDR3 is made up of 14 amino acids. V lost 7 bases and J lost 1, with 11 bases in between. From germline, CDR1 is MNHEY and CDR2 SVGEGT. The CDR3 sequence: CASNLRGSNQPQHF. The DNA for the CDR3 is TGTGCCAGCAACCTCAGGGGCAGCAATCAGCCCCAGCATTTT.

The chain is built from TRBV6-1 and TRBJ2-7; D remains ambiguous. Deletions cut 2 bases from V and 3 bases from J, with 11 bases between. Looked up from germline, CDR1 is MNHNS and CDR2 is SASEGT. This CDR3 contains 14 residues. The CDR3 DNA is TGTGCCAGCAGTGAAAGTTTCGTAATCTACGAGCAGTACTTC. This gives the protein CASSESFVIYEQYF.

There are many counts of this clonotype. The chain uses TRBV28 and TRBJ1-2, with D maybe TRBD1 (6 bases). V lost 7 bases to trimming and J lost 5 bases, with 8 bases between them. Germline values: CDR1 MDHEN, CDR2 SYDVKM. The CDR3 runs to 11 residues. The CDR3 sequence is CASTDRYGYTF. CDR3 nucleotide sequence: TGTGCCAGCACGGACAGATATGGCTACACCTTC.